One and the same sample provided the 27 T cell receptor beta chains below, sequenced in a study of shared clonotypes between healthy human individuals. The method was immunoSEQ multiplex PCR; TCRdb's version includes in-frame clones alone and lacks a portion of them. This sample has more than 400,000 clones; around 96% occur once, and the top ten carry approximately 0.062%. Sequenced input: naive CD4+ T cells sorted from blood. Subset noted: CD45RA+ positively selected. Receptors were obtained from a woman aged 25 to 39 in good health.

The V and J genes are TRBV18 and TRBJ2-7; D is ambiguous. The CDR3 is made up of 14 amino acids. V lost 0 bases, J lost 6 bases, and 12 bases lay in between. Germline-derived CDR1 and CDR2 are KGHSH and LQKENI. CDR3 in DNA: TGTGCCAGCTCACCACCGCCTTCGAAAGGCGAGCAGTACTTC. This translates into CASSPPPSKGEQYF.

The chain is built from TRBV2 and TRBJ1-4; D remains unclear. This CDR3 comprises 10 residues. Deletions cut 10 bases from V and 13 bases from J, with 13 bases between. CDR1 is SNHLY and CDR2 is FYNNEI in the germline V gene. As DNA, the CDR3 is TGTGCCACCTTCAAGGAAGGACTGTTTTTT. Residues: CATFKEGLFF.

The chain carries TRBV4-1 and TRBJ2-7, with D unresolved. V shed 0 bases and J shed 10 bases, with 10 bases lying between them. The CDR3 contains 12 residues. The germline V gene has CDR1 MGHRA and CDR2 YSYEKL. CDR3: CASSQETERQYF. The CDR3 DNA is TGCGCCAGCAGCCAAGAAACTGAACGTCAGTACTTC.

The J gene is TRBJ2-5, the V gene TRBV5-4; a possible D gene is TRBD2 (5 bases). This CDR3 comprises 16 residues. Per germline, CDR1 SGHNT and CDR2 YYREEE (reference sequence). V lost 0 bases, J lost 1 base, and 13 bases lay in between. This CDR3 is CASSLGFRAAQETQYF. The CDR3 region has the DNA TGTGCCAGCAGCTTGGGTTTCAGAGCGGCCCAAGAGACCCAGTACTTC.

The chain employs TRBV4-1 and TRBJ2-6, with D possibly TRBD2 on 5 matching bases. CDR1 and CDR2 (germline): MGHRA, YSYEKL. This CDR3 has 16 amino acids. The germline V and J ends were trimmed by 0 bases and 3 bases, with 9 bases remaining between them. In DNA, the CDR3 is TGCGCCAGCAGCCAAGATTTGGGGAGTGGGGCCAACGTCCTGACTTTC. It is translated as CASSQDLGSGANVLTF.

Concerning this clone itself: Other nucleotide sequences from this sample produce the same CDR3. The rearrangement joins TRBV7-9 to TRBJ1-3, with TRBD1 matching 7 bases. CDR3 length equals 14 residues. After removal of 2 bases from V and 2 bases from J, the junction contained 0 bases not matched to a gene. Germline CDR1 and CDR2: SEHNR and FQNEAQ (reference sequence). CDR3 nucleotides: TGTGCCAGCAGCTTAACAGGGGCTGGAAACACCATATATTTT. Translating gives CASSLTGAGNTIYF.

This chain connects TRBV21-1 to TRBJ2-7; TRBD1, as called in the table, went unchecked against the DNA. TRBV21-1 is recorded as a pseudogene. This CDR3 is 14 amino acids long. Here the CDR3 reads CASSKDNTFYEQYF. CDR3 bases: TGTGCCAGCAGCAAAGATAACACGTTCTACGAGCAGTACTTC.

This rearrangement joins TRBV11-1 to TRBJ1-3; D perhaps matches TRBD1 (6 bases). Trimming pared 4 bases from V and 4 bases from J, leaving 11 bases between. CDR3 size: 14 residues. Germline loops: CDR1 SGHAT, CDR2 FQDESV (reference sequence). This CDR3 reads CASSSRTAGNTIYF. In DNA form, the CDR3 reads TGTGCCAGCAGCTCGAGGACAGCCGGAAACACCATATATTTT.

This clone was recorded once. The chain employs TRBV28 and TRBJ2-1; TRBD2 might be the D (5 bases). Germline values: CDR1 MDHEN, CDR2 SYDVKM. Trimming stripped 4 bases from V and 12 bases from J, with 25 bases between. The CDR3 length is 16 residues. CDR3 nucleotides: TGTGCCAGCAGTTACAGCGGCTCCGCCTGGGAGATAGGGCAGTTCTTC. This sequence encodes CASSYSGSAWEIGQFF.

The gene calls are TRBV6-4 and TRBJ2-1, with D perhaps TRBD2 (5 bases). The germline V and J ends were trimmed by 6 bases and 2 bases, with 17 bases remaining between them. CDR3 length: 16 residues. CDR1 MRHNA and CDR2 SNTAGT come from the germline V gene. The CDR3 DNA is TGTGCCAGCAGCCGGAGTGACGAGCGGCCCTACAATGAGCAGTTCTTC. Translated: CASSRSDERPYNEQFF.

The chain has TRBV6-4 and TRBJ2-2; D ambiguous. Germline V gives CDR1 MRHNA, CDR2 SNTAGT. The CDR3 spans 13 residues. V shed 2 bases and J shed 6 bases, with 7 bases lying between them. The CDR3 sequence: CASSDVVAGELFF. The CDR3 DNA reads as TGTGCCAGCAGTGACGTGGTGGCCGGGGAGCTGTTTTTT.

The gene calls are TRBV28 and TRBJ1-5, with 8 bases that match TRBD1. CDR3 length: 16 amino acids. The trim removed 6 bases at V and 3 bases at J, leaving 10 bases unmatched. Germline V gives CDR1 MDHEN, CDR2 SYDVKM. For the CDR3, the DNA is TGTGCCAGCAGCCGCACCGGGACAGGATACAATCAGCCCCAGCATTTT. Translation: CASSRTGTGYNQPQHF. Full variable domain (remainder filled in from reference TRBV28 and TRBJ1-5): DVKVTQSSRYLVKRTGEKVFLECVQDMDHENMFWYRQDPGLGLRLIYFSYDVKMKEKGDIPEGYSVSREKKERFSLILESASTNQTSMYLCASSRTGTGYNQPQHFGDGTRLSIL.

This chain uses TRBV7-9 with TRBJ2-7, with 9 bases identical to TRBD2. V dropped 3 bases and J dropped 7; count of bases not matched to a gene: 7. The CDR3 loop spans 14 amino acids. Per germline, CDR1 SEHNR and CDR2 FQNEAQ (reference sequence). CDR3 residues: CASSFSGRTREQYF. In nucleotides, the CDR3 is TGTGCCAGCAGCTTCAGCGGGAGGACGCGGGAGCAGTACTTC. Supplemented by reference TRBV7-9 and TRBJ2-7, the full variable domain reads DTGVSQNPRHKITKRGQNVTFRCDPISEHNRLYWYRQTLGQGPEFLTYFQNEAQLEKSRLLSDRFSAERPKGSFSTLEIQRTEQGDSAMYLCASSFSGRTREQYFGPGTRLTVT.

The chain joins TRBV10-1 to TRBJ2-3; 15 nucleotides match TRBD2. The CDR3 is 17 amino acids. Germline-derived CDR1 and CDR2 are WNHNN and SYGVQD (reference sequence). V shed 5 bases and J 6 bases; nucleotides not matched to a gene: 9. The CDR3 nucleotides read TGCGCCAGCAGTCCGGGACTAGCGGGAGGACCCACCGATACGCAGTATTTT. Protein product: CASSPGLAGGPTDTQYF.

V usage is TRBV30 and J usage is TRBJ2-3; 10 nucleotides match TRBD2. Looked up from germline, CDR1 is GTSNPN and CDR2 is SVGIG (reference sequence). The CDR3 has 15 amino acids. V lost 5 bases, J lost 2 bases, and 7 bases stayed unmatched. This chain's CDR3 is CAWSTGTSVTDTQYF. CDR3 bases: TGTGCCTGGTCAACCGGGACTAGCGTCACAGATACGCAGTATTTT.

This chain connects TRBV11-1 to TRBJ2-7; 7 bases map to TRBD1. Germline-derived CDR1 and CDR2 are SGHAT and FQDESV (reference sequence). This CDR3 spans 15 amino acids. The trim removed 2 bases at V and 2 bases at J, leaving 6 bases unmatched. CDR3 loop: CASSLPLGTAYEQYF. In nucleotides, the CDR3 is TGTGCCAGCAGCTTACCCCTGGGGACAGCCTACGAGCAGTACTTC. The full variable domain, rest sourced from reference TRBV11-1 and TRBJ2-7, is EAEVAQSPRYKITEKSQAVAFWCDPISGHATLYWYRQILGQGPELLVQFQDESVVDDSQLPKDRFSAERLKGVDSTLKIQPAELGDSAMYLCASSLPLGTAYEQYFGPGTRLTVT.

The genes are TRBV21-1 and TRBJ2-1; the table's TRBD1 call for D was not verified on the DNA. TRBV21-1 is flagged as a pseudogene. CDR3 length equals 12 residues. The chain's CDR3 is CARNLLQGWQFF. The CDR3 DNA reads as TGTGCCAGAAACCTCCTACAGGGATGGCAGTTCTTC.

On this clone: At the DNA level, this CDR3 is encoded by other sequences in the same sample as well. V is TRBV7-9 and J is TRBJ1-1; D not resolved. Germline V gives CDR1 SEHNR, CDR2 FQNEAQ (reference sequence). V lost 3 bases to trimming and J lost 0 bases, with 5 bases between them. This CDR3 has 13 amino acids. CDR3 nucleotides: TGTGCCAGCAGCTTGGATGTGAACACTGAAGCTTTCTTT. Encoded protein: CASSLDVNTEAFF.

V gene TRBV28 combines with J gene TRBJ1-2; D is uncertain. This CDR3 contains 15 residues. CDR1 and CDR2 from the germline V gene are MDHEN and SYDVKM. V lost 1 base and J 4 bases, leaving 13 bases between the germline ends. CDR3 region: CASSLSGGISYGYTF. The CDR3 bases are TGTGCCAGCAGTTTATCAGGTGGTATAAGCTATGGCTACACCTTC.

The chain is built from TRBV19 and TRBJ1-5; no clear D. The V gene's germline CDR1 is LNHDA and CDR2 SQIVND (reference sequence). The CDR3 totals 15 residues. V was pared by 0 bases and J by 3 bases, with 9 bases between. Written as DNA, the CDR3 is TGTGCCAGTAGTATAGAGTCGGGGATCAATCAGCCCCAGCATTTT. It codes for CASSIESGINQPQHF.

V and J are TRBV9 and TRBJ1-4; the match to TRBD1 covers 9 bases. This CDR3 has 15 amino acids. Germline V gives CDR1 SGDLS, CDR2 YYNGEE. Unmatched junction bases numbered 3, after V lost 0 bases and J lost 6 bases. As DNA, the CDR3 is TGTGCCAGCAGCGTAGAAGGGACAGGGTATGAAAAACTGTTTTTT. Protein sequence: CASSVEGTGYEKLFF.

The J gene is TRBJ2-1, the V gene TRBV5-1, with 10 bases that match TRBD1. The CDR3 is 16 residues long. Losses at the gene ends were 3 bases for V and 1 base for J; bases not matched to a gene: 4. Germline CDR1 reads SGHRS; CDR2 reads YFSETQ. In nucleotides, the CDR3 is TGCGCCAGCAGCTCGCCGGGACAGGGGTCCTACAATGAGCAGTTCTTC. Translating it yields CASSSPGQGSYNEQFF.

This rearrangement joins TRBV19 to TRBJ2-5; 9 nucleotides match TRBD1. The DNA end is a closer match to TRBJ2-7, so the J assignment may be wrong. The CDR3 runs 16 residues. Germline V CDR1 and CDR2: LNHDA, SQIVND (reference sequence). The CDR3 DNA is TGTGCCAGTAGTATGCGCAAGGGGACAGGGAGCTACGAGCAGTACTTC. This translates into CASSMRKGTGSYEQYF.

The V gene is TRBV28, the J gene TRBJ2-7; TRBD1 aligns across 8 bases. V lost 5 bases to trimming and J lost 3 bases; unmatched junction nucleotides: 15. The V gene's germline CDR1 is MDHEN and CDR2 SYDVKM. The CDR3 is 17 residues long. CDR3 in DNA: TGTGCCAGCAGTGCACCGGGACAGGTCATTTTTGGCTACGAGCAGTACTTC. Amino acid sequence: CASSAPGQVIFGYEQYF.

This clone was observed a single time. The chain recombines TRBV28 with TRBJ2-1; D gene unclear. The CDR3 consists of 13 residues. CDR1 MDHEN and CDR2 SYDVKM come from the germline V gene. The V and J ends lost 4 bases and 6 bases respectively, with 10 bases between them. CDR3 in amino acids: CASSSSSGNEQFF. The CDR3 DNA reads TGTGCCAGCAGTTCTTCATCGGGCAATGAGCAGTTCTTC.

The V call is TRBV28, the J call TRBJ2-3; the D gene is possibly TRBD2 (6 bases). In germline, CDR1 is MDHEN, CDR2 SYDVKM. The CDR3 length is 15 residues. Trimming removed 4 bases at V and 4 bases at J, with 15 bases between. CDR3: CASSSSGGAADTQYF. The CDR3 DNA follows: TGTGCCAGCAGTTCGTCTGGCGGGGCCGCAGATACGCAGTATTTT.

V and J are TRBV5-1 and TRBJ2-3, with D possibly TRBD1 on 6 matching bases. The CDR3 has 14 amino acids. The V and J ends lost 5 bases and 4 bases respectively, with 14 bases between them. In germline, CDR1 is SGHRS, CDR2 YFSETQ. CDR3 in amino acids: CASRAGVGADTQYF. CDR3 DNA: TGCGCCAGCAGGGCAGGGGTAGGGGCAGATACGCAGTATTTT.